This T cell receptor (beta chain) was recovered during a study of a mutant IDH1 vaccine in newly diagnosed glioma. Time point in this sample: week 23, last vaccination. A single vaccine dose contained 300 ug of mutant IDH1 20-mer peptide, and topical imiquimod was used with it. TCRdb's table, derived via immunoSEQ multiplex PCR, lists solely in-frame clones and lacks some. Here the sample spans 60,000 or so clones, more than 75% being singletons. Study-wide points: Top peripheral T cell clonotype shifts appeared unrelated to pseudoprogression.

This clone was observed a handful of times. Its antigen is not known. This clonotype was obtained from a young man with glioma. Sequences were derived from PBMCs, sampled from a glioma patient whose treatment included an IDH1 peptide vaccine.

CDR3 in amino acids: CASSEVGSGNTIYF. For the CDR3, the DNA is TGTGCCAGCAGTGAAGTGGGTTCTGGAAACACCATATATTTT. The V call is TRBV2, the J call TRBJ1-3; D unclear. CDR1 is SNHLY, CDR2 FYNNEI, per germline. V gave up 1 base and J gave up 1 base, with 5 bases separating them. The CDR3 runs to 14 residues.